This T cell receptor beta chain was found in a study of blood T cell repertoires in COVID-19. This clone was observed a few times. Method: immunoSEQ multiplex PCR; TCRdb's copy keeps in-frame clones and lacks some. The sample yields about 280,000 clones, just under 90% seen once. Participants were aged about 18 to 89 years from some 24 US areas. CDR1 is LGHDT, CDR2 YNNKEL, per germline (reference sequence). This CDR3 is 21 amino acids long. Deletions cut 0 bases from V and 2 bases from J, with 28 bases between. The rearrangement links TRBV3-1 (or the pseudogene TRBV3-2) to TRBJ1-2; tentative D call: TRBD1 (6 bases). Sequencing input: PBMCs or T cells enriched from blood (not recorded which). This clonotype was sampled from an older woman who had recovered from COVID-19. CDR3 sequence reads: CASSQDMVPTGRRRSNYGYTF. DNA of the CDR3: TGTGCCAGCAGCCAAGATATGGTCCCAACAGGGAGAAGAAGGTCCAACTATGGCTACACCTTC.